These 21 T cell receptor beta chains originate from one sample sequenced in a study of blood T cell repertoires in COVID-19. Profiling relied on immunoSEQ multiplex PCR, and the TCRdb table lists in-frame clones only, not all of them. This table holds under 250,000 clones, more than 65% found once. Source material: peripheral blood. The receptors shown here come from a woman in her 30s who had recovered from COVID-19.

The chain employs TRBV7-9 and TRBJ1-4, with 10 positions matching TRBD1. V lost 5 bases to trimming and J lost 5 bases; unmatched junction nucleotides: 5. The germline V gene has CDR1 SEHNR and CDR2 FQNEAQ (reference sequence). This CDR3 is built from 15 residues. CDR3 sequence reads: CASSRGTGENEKLFF. In DNA, the CDR3 is TGTGCCAGCAGCCGCGGGACAGGGGAGAATGAAAAACTGTTTTTT.

The V and J genes are TRBV12-3 or TRBV12-4 and TRBJ2-3; D gene ambiguous. This CDR3 comprises 13 residues. V lost 0 bases, J lost 3 bases, and 4 bases lay in between. CDR3: CASSLARTDTQYF. The CDR3 region has the DNA TGTGCCAGCAGTTTAGCGAGGACAGATACGCAGTATTTT.

The V call is TRBV28, the J call TRBJ2-7; 9 nucleotides match TRBD2. There are 17 residues in the CDR3. V shed 7 bases and J 1 base; nucleotides not matched to a gene: 14. The V gene's germline CDR1 is MDHEN and CDR2 SYDVKM. CDR3 residues: CASIPTGLAGPSYEQYF. CDR3 in DNA: TGTGCCAGCATCCCTACGGGGCTAGCGGGACCATCCTACGAGCAGTACTTC.

The chain combines TRBV14 with TRBJ2-3; D not certain. Trimming left V 2 bases short and J 4 bases short, with 10 bases between. The CDR3 totals 14 residues. The germline V gene encodes CDR1 SGHDN and CDR2 FVKESK. CDR3 nucleotides: TGTGCCAGCAGCCAATTGAGTTTCGCAGATACGCAGTATTTT. Translated, it gives CASSQLSFADTQYF.

The rearrangement uses TRBV5-1 and TRBJ2-1, with TRBD2 identical over 13 bases. V trimming: 4 bases; J trimming: 6 bases; junction bases outside the gene matches: 4. The CDR3 contains 15 residues. Germline lookup yields CDR1 SGHRS and CDR2 YFSETQ. The CDR3 bases are TGCGCCAGCAGCCCTTGGACTAGCGGGAGCAATGAGCAGTTCTTC. Translation: CASSPWTSGSNEQFF.

This chain connects TRBV7-3 to TRBJ2-2; the match to TRBD2 covers 7 bases. CDR3 length: 15 residues. Germline CDR1 and CDR2: SGHTA and FQGTGA. With V trimmed by 6 bases and J by 4 bases, 8 bases remained unmatched. The CDR3 reads CASSSSGTVTGELFF. In nucleotides, the CDR3 is TGTGCCAGCAGTTCGAGCGGGACCGTCACCGGGGAGCTGTTTTTT.

The rearrangement links TRBV5-5 to TRBJ1-1, with 10 bases aligning to TRBD1. Germline CDR1 SGHKS, CDR2 YYEKEE (reference sequence). The CDR3 loop spans 18 amino acids. V lost 2 bases and J lost 5; bases outside the gene matches: 15. The CDR3 DNA reads as TGTGCCAGCAGCTTCTCTATCCCGGGACAGGGGATATGGACTGAAGCTTTCTTT. Translating it yields CASSFSIPGQGIWTEAFF.

J is TRBJ2-3 and V is TRBV5-8, with TRBD1 matching over 8 bases. The CDR3 runs 16 residues. The J segment lost 4 bases and the V segment lost 5 bases, leaving 12 bases of the junction unmatched. Germline loops: CDR1 SGHTS, CDR2 YDEGEE. The CDR3 reads CASSQGLGQEADTQYF. CDR3 in DNA: TGTGCCAGCAGTCAAGGATTGGGACAGGAGGCAGATACGCAGTATTTT.

The CDR3 sequence: CASSLITGELFF. For the CDR3, the DNA is TGTGCCAGCAGCCTAATCACCGGGGAGCTGTTTTTT. The V call is TRBV3-1 (or the pseudogene TRBV3-2), the J call TRBJ2-2; D call uncertain. The germline CDR1 and CDR2 sequences are LGHDT and YNNKEL (reference sequence). The V end lost 4 bases, the J end lost 4 bases, and 4 bases lay between the germline ends. The CDR3 is 12 amino acids.

The J gene is TRBJ2-5, the V gene TRBV27, with 9 positions matching TRBD1. The CDR3 is 15 amino acids. The V and J ends lost 5 bases and 4 bases, in that order; junction bases with no gene match: 8. Germline V CDR1 and CDR2: MNHEY, SMNVEV (reference sequence). In DNA form, the CDR3 reads TGTGCCAGCAGTCTAGTACAGGGGGCAGGAGAGACCCAGTACTTC. Protein: CASSLVQGAGETQYF.

The chain combines TRBV28 with TRBJ2-7; 10 bases map to TRBD1. V gave up 5 bases and J gave up 7 bases; unmatched junction bases: 17. Germline CDR1 is MDHEN and CDR2 is SYDVKM. This CDR3 region has 17 residues. CDR3: CASSPGTGVLTIYEQYF. The CDR3 coding sequence is TGTGCCAGCAGTCCGGGGACAGGGGTCCTCACCATTTATGAGCAGTACTTC. The whole variable domain, remainder taken from reference TRBV28 and TRBJ2-7, is DVKVTQSSRYLVKRTGEKVFLECVQDMDHENMFWYRQDPGLGLRLIYFSYDVKMKEKGDIPEGYSVSREKKERFSLILESASTNQTSMYLCASSPGTGVLTIYEQYFGPGTRLTVT.

The rearrangement links TRBV5-1 to TRBJ2-7; 7 bases are a match to TRBD2. J was trimmed by 1 base and V by 7 bases; bases with no gene match: 11. CDR3 length equals 15 residues. Germline V lookup: CDR1 SGHRS, CDR2 YFSETQ. The CDR3 DNA follows: TGCGCCAGCTCACTAAGGGGAGGGCTTTCCTACGAGCAGTACTTC. Protein product: CASSLRGGLSYEQYF.

The chain uses TRBV15 and TRBJ2-7, with 7 bases fitting TRBD1. Germline V gene lookup returns CDR1 LNHNV and CDR2 YYDKDF (reference sequence). V lost 5 bases, J lost 1 base, and 2 bases stayed unmatched. The CDR3 spans 13 residues. The CDR3 loop is CATSQGVSYEQYF. The CDR3 coding sequence is TGTGCCACCAGCCAGGGGGTATCCTACGAGCAGTACTTC.

This clone came up once. The chain employs TRBV28 and TRBJ2-7; a possible D gene is TRBD1 (6 bases). The CDR3 covers 13 residues. Germline values: CDR1 MDHEN, CDR2 SYDVKM. The V end was cut by 8 bases, the J end by 0 bases, with 11 bases between. DNA for the CDR3: TGTGCCAGCCAAACCAGGGGCTCCTACGAGCAGTACTTC. This encodes CASQTRGSYEQYF.

The chain joins TRBV7-3 to TRBJ1-1, with D possibly matching TRBD1 (5 bases). The CDR3 runs to 13 residues. Germline loops: CDR1 SGHTA, CDR2 FQGTGA. V lost 5 bases and J 1 base, leaving 8 bases between the germline ends. The CDR3 protein is CASSHGQNTEAFF. CDR3 bases: TGTGCCAGCAGCCATGGACAGAACACTGAAGCTTTCTTT.

This sequence joins TRBV28 and TRBJ1-4; unclear D gene. The ends were cut back, 5 bases at V and 5 bases at J, with 12 bases in the middle. The CDR3 extends over 14 amino acids. In germline, CDR1 is MDHEN, CDR2 SYDVKM. CDR3 bases: TGTGCCAGCAGTCTAAGCCTCTTCAATGAAAAACTGTTTTTT. Residues: CASSLSLFNEKLFF.

The chain recombines TRBV5-1 with TRBJ2-1; D call uncertain. Trimming left V 0 bases short and J 2 bases short, with 3 bases between. Germline V gives CDR1 SGHRS, CDR2 YFSETQ. The CDR3 is made up of 13 amino acids. This chain's CDR3 is CASSLVAYNEQFF. In DNA form, the CDR3 reads TGCGCCAGCAGCTTGGTAGCCTACAATGAGCAGTTCTTC.

This clone was observed a few times. The genes are TRBV6-1 and TRBJ2-3, with 10 bases lining up with TRBD2. This CDR3 region has 19 residues. Per the germline V gene, CDR1 is MNHNS and CDR2 is SASEGT. V lost 4 bases to trimming and J lost 4 bases; unmatched junction nucleotides: 17. As DNA, the CDR3 is TGTGCCAGCAGTGGCGGTTGGACTAGCGGTGGAGATGGGGCAGATACGCAGTATTTT. Protein: CASSGGWTSGGDGADTQYF.

This clone was seen just once. The genes are TRBV5-4 and TRBJ2-7, with D possibly matching TRBD1 (6 bases). CDR1 is SGHNT, CDR2 YYREEE, per germline (reference sequence). Trimming removed 9 bases at V and 7 bases at J, with 26 bases between. CDR3 length: 15 residues. The CDR3 here is CATLFEPTGSREQYF. The CDR3 DNA sequence: TGTGCCACCTTGTTCGAACCTACAGGGAGTCGGGAGCAGTACTTC. Combining the CDR3 with reference TRBV5-4 and TRBJ2-7 gives the whole variable domain ETGVTQSPTHLIKTRGQQVTLRCSSQSGHNTVSWYQQALGQGPQFIFQYYREEENGRGNFPPRFSGLQFPNYSSELNVNALELDDSALYLCATLFEPTGSREQYFGPGTRLTVT.

The sample holds many counts of this clone. The CDR3 bases are TGTGCCAGCAGCGTAGCGGGGGTCCCCTACGAGCAGTACTTC. Its protein is CASSVAGVPYEQYF. V and J are TRBV9 and TRBJ2-7; D is perhaps TRBD2 (6 bases). CDR1 is SGDLS, CDR2 YYNGEE, per germline. V lost 0 bases and J lost 2, with 9 bases in between. This CDR3 spans 14 amino acids. Complete variable domain (other parts from reference TRBV9 and TRBJ2-7): DSGVTQTPKHLITATGQRVTLRCSPRSGDLSVYWYQQSLDQGLQFLIQYYNGEERAKGNILERFSAQQFPDLHSELNLSSLELGDSALYFCASSVAGVPYEQYFGPGTRLTVT.

The CDR3 DNA sequence: TGCGCCAGCAGCCAAGATCTTCGGGGGGCCCCGAACACTGAAGCTTTCTTT. Translated: CASSQDLRGAPNTEAFF. The chain joins TRBV4-1 to TRBJ1-1, with a weak D call TRBD1 (6 bases). Trimming shortened V by 0 bases and J by 1 base, and 15 bases separated the two germline ends. CDR3 length: 17 residues. The germline V gene encodes CDR1 MGHRA and CDR2 YSYEKL.